The source of this T cell receptor (beta chain) is a study of shared clonotypes between healthy human individuals (dated by TCRdb to the early 2020s). Background for the entire study: A few men and a couple of women, aged 18 to 49 years, made up the cohort. To increase sequencing depth and limit assay-specific biases, different laboratories used diverse techniques to prepare libraries and sequence TCR repertoires. For each donor, CD4 naive and CD4 memory were each run on three plates, CD8 naive on two plates, and CD8 memory on one plate. To estimate repertoire size and how much clonotype sharing occurs between individuals, the study deeply sequenced the blood TCR repertoires of 5 or 6 healthy adults. Each donor's leukapheresis produced roughly between roughly 0.85 and 10 billion PBMCs. What the authors observed across the whole study: Only blood was sampled, and tissue TCR repertoires likely differ from those in blood. When several donors were compared, the shared fraction of clonotypes was around 5% for naive CD4, over 3% for naive CD8, 2% to 2.5% for memory CD4, and 0.35% to 0.4% for memory CD8. Higher generation probabilities were observed for clonotypes shared by all four sorted-subset donors than for non-shared clonotypes. Larger estimated clonotype richness was generally found for naive subsets than for memory subsets. Pairwise subsampling indicated that sequencing depth was expected to affect the degree of clonotype sharing among donors. Rarefaction of sorted-subset datasets indicated incomplete sequencing despite the large sequencing depth. Because the study included a small number of donors, the genetic and exposure-history diversity represented was limited.

As concerns this clone: Its antigen specificity is not known. Per-base qualities were not stored, and no clone one base away is much larger.

Using the deep immunoSEQ assay, multiplex PCR amplified TCR CDR3 regions from genomic DNA. Extracted genomic DNA from each cell subset was distributed evenly across all wells of several immunoSEQ 96-well plates, and each plate was treated as a replicate. For sorted subsets, each replicate PCR was loaded with 200 to 250 ng genomic DNA, equivalent to 30,000 or so T cell genomes. Purified libraries were measured with a Qubit 3.0 fluorometer, size-checked on a Bioanalyzer 2100, and measured again with the KAPA Library Quantification kit. Every immunoSEQ 96-well plate was sequenced on a dedicated single-read 150-cycle Illumina NextSeq 550 flow cell. For the original study's pipeline: Because only junctional sequences without quality scores were contained in the immunoSEQ output, filtering matching that applied to full-length reads could not be performed. To assign V/J genes and CDR3, sequences were annotated against IMGT germline references using PyIR, a Python wrapper for IgBLAST v1.9. Reads with weak V/J assignments (E-value above 1e-6), missing CDR3, stop codons, out-of-frame junctions, or ambiguous translated residues were removed. A V3J clonotype was defined by an identical inferred V gene, J gene, and CDR3 amino acid sequence. Percentage overlap between repertoires was calculated by dividing the number of shared unique clonotypes by the size of the smaller repertoire. Richness of each repertoire was evaluated using RTK rarefaction, the Chao1 estimator, and Recon v2.1 estimates of unobserved clonotypes. Generation probabilities were computed with OLGA for all TCRbeta clonotypes obtained by the gDNA method from a handful of donors. Entries here come from immuneACCESS through TCRdb and include only in-frame sequences with V and J called. Some clones fail to appear in such tables; in the studies checked, an unresolved V gene covers under half of the shortfall, and the cause of the remainder is unknown. D and trimming were read from the DNA, whereas the V and J calls and clone size are those reported in that table. Counted in this sample were fewer than 3 million clones; around 93% of them appeared once. The biggest ten clones account for 0.37% of the sample.

The donors were healthy, HIV-negative adults with no recently reported acute infections or vaccinations. Only Caucasian adults living in Nashville, Tennessee, USA were represented among the donors. CD4+ T cells were enriched through magnetic negative selection, after which naive cells were positively selected on CD45RA and the remaining negative fraction served as the memory subset. Blood was obtained by leukapheresis, after which PBMCs were separated by Ficoll-Histopaque density gradient centrifugation and cryopreserved in liquid nitrogen vapor phase. Purity and quantity of every magnetically sorted T cell population were checked by analytical flow cytometry. Genomic DNA was isolated from every sorted fraction and measured by UV absorbance on a Nanodrop 2000c. Material for sequencing was naive CD4+ T cells from PBMCs. The cell subset or site label here, explained by the study, means: CD45RA+ positively selected. The sequence derives from a man between 18 and 35 years old in good health. Some clones in this sample may be carry-over from other donors' samples.

At the DNA level, the sequence is TGTGCCAGTAGTATACCGCCAGGGAGGGGTTCATATGGCTACACCTTC. The encoded protein is CASSIPPGRGSYGYTF. The chain is assembled from TRBV19 and TRBJ1-2; matching of 5 bases hints at TRBD1 as the D gene. The V and J ends are trimmed by 2 bases and 5 bases, leaving 18 bases between them. The CDR3 spans 16 residues, from the cysteine through the phenylalanine. Only the CDR3 region is kept as DNA, spanning 48 bases read in frame from base 1. CDR1 and CDR2, looked up from the germline V gene (reference sequence), are LNHDA and SQIVND.